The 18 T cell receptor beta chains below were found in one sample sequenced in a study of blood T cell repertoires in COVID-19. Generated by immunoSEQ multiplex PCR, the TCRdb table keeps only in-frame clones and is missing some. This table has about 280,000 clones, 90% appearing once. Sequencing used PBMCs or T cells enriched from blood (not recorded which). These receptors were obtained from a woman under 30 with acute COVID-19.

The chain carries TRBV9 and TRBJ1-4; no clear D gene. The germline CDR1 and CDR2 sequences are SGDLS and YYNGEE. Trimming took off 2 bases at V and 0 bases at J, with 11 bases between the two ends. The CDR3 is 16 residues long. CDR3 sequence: CASSVGDTTTNEKLFF. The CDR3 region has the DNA TGTGCCAGCAGCGTGGGAGACACCACAACTAATGAAAAACTGTTTTTT.

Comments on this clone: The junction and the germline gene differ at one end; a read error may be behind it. The CDR3 loop is CASSLASGRANEQFF. The CDR3 region has the DNA TGTGCTAGCAGCTTAGCTAGCGGGAGGGCCAATGAGCAGTTCTTC. The chain is built from TRBV7-7 and TRBJ2-1; 12 bases are a match to TRBD2. This CDR3 is 15 amino acids long. Germline lookup yields CDR1 SSHAT and CDR2 FNYEAQ (reference sequence).

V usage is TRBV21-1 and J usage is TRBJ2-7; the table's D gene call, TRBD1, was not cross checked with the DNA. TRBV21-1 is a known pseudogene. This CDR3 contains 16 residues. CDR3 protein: CASSKIPSSGSYEQYF. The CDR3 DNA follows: TGTGCCAGCAGCAAAATCCCCTCCTCAGGGTCCTACGAGCAGTACTTC.

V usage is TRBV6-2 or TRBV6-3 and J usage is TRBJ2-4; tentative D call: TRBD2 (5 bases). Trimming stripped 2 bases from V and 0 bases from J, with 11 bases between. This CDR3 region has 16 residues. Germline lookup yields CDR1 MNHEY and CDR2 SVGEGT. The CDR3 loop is CASSYRTALAKNIQYF. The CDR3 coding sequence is TGTGCCAGCAGTTACAGGACTGCCCTAGCCAAAAACATTCAGTACTTC.

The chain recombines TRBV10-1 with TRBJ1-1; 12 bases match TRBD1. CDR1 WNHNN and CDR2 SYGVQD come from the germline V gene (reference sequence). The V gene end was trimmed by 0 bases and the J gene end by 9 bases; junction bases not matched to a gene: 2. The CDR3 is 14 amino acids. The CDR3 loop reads CASSESGTGGQAFF. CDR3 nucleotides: TGCGCCAGCAGTGAGTCTGGGACAGGGGGCCAAGCTTTCTTT.

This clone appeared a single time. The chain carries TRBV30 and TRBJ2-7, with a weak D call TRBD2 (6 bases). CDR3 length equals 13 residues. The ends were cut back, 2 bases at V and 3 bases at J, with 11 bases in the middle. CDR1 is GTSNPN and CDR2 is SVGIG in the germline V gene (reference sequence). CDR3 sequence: CAWSWGDGYEQYF. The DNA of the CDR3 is TGTGCCTGGAGTTGGGGGGATGGCTACGAGCAGTACTTC. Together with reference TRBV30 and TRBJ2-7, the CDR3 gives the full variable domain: SQTIHQWPATLVQPVGSPLSLECTVEGTSNPNLYWYRQAAGRGLQLLFYSVGIGQISSEVPQNLSASRPQDRQFILSSKKLLLSDSGFYLCAWSWGDGYEQYFGPGTRLTVT.

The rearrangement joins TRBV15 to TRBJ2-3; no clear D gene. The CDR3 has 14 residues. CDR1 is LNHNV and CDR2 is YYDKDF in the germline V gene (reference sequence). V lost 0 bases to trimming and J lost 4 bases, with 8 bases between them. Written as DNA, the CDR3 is TGTGCCACCAGCAGAGATTTCTTTGCAGATACGCAGTATTTT. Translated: CATSRDFFADTQYF.

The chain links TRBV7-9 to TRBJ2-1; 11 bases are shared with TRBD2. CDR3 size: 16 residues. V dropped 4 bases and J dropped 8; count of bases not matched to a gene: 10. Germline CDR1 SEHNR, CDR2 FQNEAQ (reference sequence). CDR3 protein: CASSSKLAGAFYEQFF. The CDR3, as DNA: TGTGCCAGCAGCTCAAAACTAGCGGGAGCGTTCTATGAGCAGTTCTTC.

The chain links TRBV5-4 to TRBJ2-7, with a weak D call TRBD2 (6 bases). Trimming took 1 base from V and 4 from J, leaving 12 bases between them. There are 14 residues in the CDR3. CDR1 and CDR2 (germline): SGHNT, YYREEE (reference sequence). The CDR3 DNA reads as TGTGCCAGCAGCTTGTCACTAGCTTCATACGAGCAGTACTTC. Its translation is CASSLSLASYEQYF.

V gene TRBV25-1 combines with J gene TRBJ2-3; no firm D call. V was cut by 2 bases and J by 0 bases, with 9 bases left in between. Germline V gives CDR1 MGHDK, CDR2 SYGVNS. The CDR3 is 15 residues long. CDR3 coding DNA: TGTGCCAGCAGTGAACAACCAGCGAGCACAGATACGCAGTATTTT. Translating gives CASSEQPASTDTQYF. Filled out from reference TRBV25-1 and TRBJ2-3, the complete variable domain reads EADIYQTPRYLVIGTGKKITLECSQTMGHDKMYWYQQDPGMELHLIHYSYGVNSTEKGDLSSESTVSRIRTEHFPLTLESARPSHTSQYLCASSEQPASTDTQYFGPGTRLTVL.

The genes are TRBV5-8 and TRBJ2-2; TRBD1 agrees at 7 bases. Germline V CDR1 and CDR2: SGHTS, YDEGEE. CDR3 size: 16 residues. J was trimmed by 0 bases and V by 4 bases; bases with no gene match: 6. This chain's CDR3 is CASSTGQVANTGELFF. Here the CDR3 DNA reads TGTGCCAGCAGCACTGGACAGGTCGCGAACACCGGGGAGCTGTTTTTT.

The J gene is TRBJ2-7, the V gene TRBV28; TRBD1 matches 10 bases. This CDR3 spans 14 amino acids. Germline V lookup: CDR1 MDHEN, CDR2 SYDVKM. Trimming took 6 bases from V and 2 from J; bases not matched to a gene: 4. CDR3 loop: CASRWDRGAYEQYF. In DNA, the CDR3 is TGTGCCAGCAGGTGGGACAGGGGAGCCTACGAGCAGTACTTC.

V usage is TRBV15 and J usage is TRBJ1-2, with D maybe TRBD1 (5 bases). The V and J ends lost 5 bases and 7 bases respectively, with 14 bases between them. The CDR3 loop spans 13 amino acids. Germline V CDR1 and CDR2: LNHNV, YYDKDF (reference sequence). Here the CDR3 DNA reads TGTGCCACCAGCCCCCGGGGGGAAGCTGGCTACACCTTC. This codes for CATSPRGEAGYTF.

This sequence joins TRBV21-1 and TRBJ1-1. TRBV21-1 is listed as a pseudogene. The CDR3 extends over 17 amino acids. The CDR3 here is CASSNTTGYGGNTEAFF. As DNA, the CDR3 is TGTGCCAGCAGCAACACTACGGGCTACGGGGGGAACACTGAAGCTTTCTTT.

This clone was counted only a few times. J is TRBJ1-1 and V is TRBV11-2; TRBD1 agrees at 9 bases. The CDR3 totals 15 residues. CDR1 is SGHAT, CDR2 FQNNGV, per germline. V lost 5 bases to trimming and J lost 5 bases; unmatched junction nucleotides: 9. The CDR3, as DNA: TGTGCCAGCAGCCCATACAGGGGGCCGGGTACTGAAGCTTTCTTT. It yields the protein CASSPYRGPGTEAFF.

DNA for the CDR3: TGCGCCAGCAGCCAAGATCGCAGGATGGGTTTAGCAGTACAGGACACAGATACGCAGTATTTT. Protein product: CASSQDRRMGLAVQDTDTQYF. V gene TRBV4-3 combines with J gene TRBJ2-3; D possibly corresponds to TRBD1 (5 bases). The CDR3 contains 21 residues. Germline V lookup: CDR1 LGHNA, CDR2 YSLEER. V was cut by 0 bases and J by 2 bases, with 27 bases left in between.

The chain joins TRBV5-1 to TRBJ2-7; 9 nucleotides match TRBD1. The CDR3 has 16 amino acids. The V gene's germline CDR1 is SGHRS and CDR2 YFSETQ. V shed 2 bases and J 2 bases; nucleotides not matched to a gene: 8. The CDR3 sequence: CASSLPWTGDPYEQYF. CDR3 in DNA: TGCGCCAGCAGCTTACCTTGGACAGGGGATCCCTACGAGCAGTACTTC.

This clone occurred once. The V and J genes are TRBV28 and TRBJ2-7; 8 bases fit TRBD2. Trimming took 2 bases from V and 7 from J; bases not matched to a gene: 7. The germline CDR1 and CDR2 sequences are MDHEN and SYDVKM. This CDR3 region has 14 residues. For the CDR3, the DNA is TGTGCCAGCAGTTTAGATCGAGCGGGAGAAGAGCAGTACTTC. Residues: CASSLDRAGEEQYF. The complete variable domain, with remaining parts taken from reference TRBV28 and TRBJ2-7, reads DVKVTQSSRYLVKRTGEKVFLECVQDMDHENMFWYRQDPGLGLRLIYFSYDVKMKEKGDIPEGYSVSREKKERFSLILESASTNQTSMYLCASSLDRAGEEQYFGPGTRLTVT.